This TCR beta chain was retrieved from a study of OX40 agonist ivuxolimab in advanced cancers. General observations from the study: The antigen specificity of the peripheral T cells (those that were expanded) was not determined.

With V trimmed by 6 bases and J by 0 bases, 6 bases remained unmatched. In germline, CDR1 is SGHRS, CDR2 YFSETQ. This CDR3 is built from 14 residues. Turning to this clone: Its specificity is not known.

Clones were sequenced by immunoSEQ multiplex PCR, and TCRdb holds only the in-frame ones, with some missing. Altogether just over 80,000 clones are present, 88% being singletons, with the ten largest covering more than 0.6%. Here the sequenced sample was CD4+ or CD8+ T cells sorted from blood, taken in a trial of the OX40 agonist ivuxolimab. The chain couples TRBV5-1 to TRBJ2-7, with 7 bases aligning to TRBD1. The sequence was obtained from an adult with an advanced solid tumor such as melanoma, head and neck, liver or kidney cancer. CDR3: CASTKQGSSYEQYF. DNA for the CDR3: TGCGCCAGCACTAAACAGGGGTCCTCCTACGAGCAGTACTTC. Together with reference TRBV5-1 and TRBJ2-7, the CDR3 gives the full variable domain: KAGVTQTPRYLIKTRGQQVTLSCSPISGHRSVSWYQQTPGQGLQFLFEYFSETQRNKGNFPGRFSGRQFSNSRSEMNVSTLELGDSALYLCASTKQGSSYEQYFGPGTRLTVT.